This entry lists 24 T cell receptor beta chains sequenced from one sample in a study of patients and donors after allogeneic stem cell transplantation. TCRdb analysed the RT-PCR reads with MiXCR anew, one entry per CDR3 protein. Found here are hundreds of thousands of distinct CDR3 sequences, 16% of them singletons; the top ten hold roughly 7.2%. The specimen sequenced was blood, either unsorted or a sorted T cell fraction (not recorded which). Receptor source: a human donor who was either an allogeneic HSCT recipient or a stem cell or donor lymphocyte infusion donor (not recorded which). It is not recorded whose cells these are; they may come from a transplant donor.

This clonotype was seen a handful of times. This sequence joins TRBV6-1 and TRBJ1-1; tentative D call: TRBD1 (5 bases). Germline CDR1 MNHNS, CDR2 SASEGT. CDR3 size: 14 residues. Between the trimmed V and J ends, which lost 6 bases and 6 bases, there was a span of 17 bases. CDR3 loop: CASRPRVGIAEAFF. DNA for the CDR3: TGTGCCAGCAGACCCAGGGTAGGAATCGCTGAAGCTTTCTTT.

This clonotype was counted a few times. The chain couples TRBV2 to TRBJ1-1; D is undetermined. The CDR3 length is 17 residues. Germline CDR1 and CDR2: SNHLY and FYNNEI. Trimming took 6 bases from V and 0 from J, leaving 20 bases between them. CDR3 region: CASRFAVAVVVNTEAFF. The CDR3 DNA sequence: TGTGCCAGCAGGTTCGCGGTCGCTGTGGTAGTGAACACTGAAGCTTTCTTT.

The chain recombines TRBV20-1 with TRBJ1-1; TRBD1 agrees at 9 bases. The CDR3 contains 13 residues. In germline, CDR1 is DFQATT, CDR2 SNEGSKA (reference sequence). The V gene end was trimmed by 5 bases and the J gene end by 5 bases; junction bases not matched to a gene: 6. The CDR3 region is CSAGTGKMTEAFF. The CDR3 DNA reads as TGCAGTGCTGGGACAGGGAAGATGACTGAAGCTTTCTTT.

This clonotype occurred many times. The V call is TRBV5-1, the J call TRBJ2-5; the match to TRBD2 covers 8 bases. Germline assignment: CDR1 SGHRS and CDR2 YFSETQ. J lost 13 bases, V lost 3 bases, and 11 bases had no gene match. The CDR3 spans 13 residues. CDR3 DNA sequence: TGCGCCAGCAGCTGGGACCGACTAGCGCAAACGTACTTC. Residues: CASSWDRLAQTYF.

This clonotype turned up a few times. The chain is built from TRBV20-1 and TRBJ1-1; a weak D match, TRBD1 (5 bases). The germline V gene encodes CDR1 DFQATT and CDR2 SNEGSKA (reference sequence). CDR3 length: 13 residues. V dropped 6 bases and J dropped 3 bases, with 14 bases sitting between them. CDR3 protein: CSAPLGAYTEAFF. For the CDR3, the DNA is TGCAGTGCGCCCCTAGGGGCCTACACTGAAGCTTTCTTT.

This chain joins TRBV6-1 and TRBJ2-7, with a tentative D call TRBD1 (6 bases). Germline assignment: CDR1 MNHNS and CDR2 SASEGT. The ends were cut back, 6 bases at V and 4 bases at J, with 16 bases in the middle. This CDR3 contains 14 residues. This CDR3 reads CASRRTGLRYEQYF. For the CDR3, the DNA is TGTGCCAGCAGGCGAACAGGGTTGAGGTACGAGCAGTACTTC.

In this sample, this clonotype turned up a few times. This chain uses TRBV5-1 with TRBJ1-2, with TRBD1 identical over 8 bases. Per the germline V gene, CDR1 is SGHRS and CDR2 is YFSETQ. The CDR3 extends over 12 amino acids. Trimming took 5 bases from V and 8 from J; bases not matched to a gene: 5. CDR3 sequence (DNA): TGCGCCAGCAGGACCGGACAGGGAGGCTACACCTTC. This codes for CASRTGQGGYTF. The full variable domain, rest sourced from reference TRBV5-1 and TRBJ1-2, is KAGVTQTPRYLIKTRGQQVTLSCSPISGHRSVSWYQQTPGQGLQFLFEYFSETQRNKGNFPGRFSGRQFSNSRSEMNVSTLELGDSALYLCASRTGQGGYTFGSGTRLTVV.

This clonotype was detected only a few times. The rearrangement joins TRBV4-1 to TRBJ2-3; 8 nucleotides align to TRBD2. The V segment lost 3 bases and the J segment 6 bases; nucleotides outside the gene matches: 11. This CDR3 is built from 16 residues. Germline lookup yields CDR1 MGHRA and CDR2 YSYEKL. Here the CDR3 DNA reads TGCGCCAGCAGCCATCAAGATAGCGGGGTAGGGGATACGCAGTATTTT. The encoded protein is CASSHQDSGVGDTQYF.

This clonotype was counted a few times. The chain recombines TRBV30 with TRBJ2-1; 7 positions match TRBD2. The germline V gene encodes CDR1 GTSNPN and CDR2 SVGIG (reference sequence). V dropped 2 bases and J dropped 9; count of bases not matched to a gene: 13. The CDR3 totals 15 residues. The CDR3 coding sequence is TGTGCCTGGAGTACAGCGGGACGTAATAAGGTTGAGCAGTTCTTC. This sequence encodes CAWSTAGRNKVEQFF.

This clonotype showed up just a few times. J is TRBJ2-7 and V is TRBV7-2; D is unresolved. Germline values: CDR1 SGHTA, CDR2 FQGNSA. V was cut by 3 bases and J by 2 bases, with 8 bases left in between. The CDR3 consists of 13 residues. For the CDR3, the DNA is TGTGCCAGCAGCTTGACAAAGACCTACGAGCAGTACTTC. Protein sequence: CASSLTKTYEQYF.

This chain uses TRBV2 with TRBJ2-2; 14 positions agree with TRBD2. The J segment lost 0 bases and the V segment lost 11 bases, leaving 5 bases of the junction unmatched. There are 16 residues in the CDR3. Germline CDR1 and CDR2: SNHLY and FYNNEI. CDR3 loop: CAGRTSGGPNTGELFF. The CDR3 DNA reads TGTGCCGGACGGACTAGCGGGGGGCCGAACACCGGGGAGCTGTTTTTT.

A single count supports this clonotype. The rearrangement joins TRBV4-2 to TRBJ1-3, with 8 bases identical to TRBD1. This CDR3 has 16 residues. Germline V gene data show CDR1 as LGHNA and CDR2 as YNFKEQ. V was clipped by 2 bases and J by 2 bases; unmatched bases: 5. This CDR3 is CASSQSGQGAGNTIYF. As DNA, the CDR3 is TGTGCCAGCAGCCAAAGCGGACAGGGTGCTGGAAACACCATATATTTT.

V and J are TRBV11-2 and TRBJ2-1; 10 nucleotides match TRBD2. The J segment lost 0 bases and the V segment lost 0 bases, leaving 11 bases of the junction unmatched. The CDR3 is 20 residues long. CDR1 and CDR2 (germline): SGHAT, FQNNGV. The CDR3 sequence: CASSLDRATSGRSSYNEQFF. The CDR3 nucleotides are TGTGCCAGCAGCTTAGATAGGGCGACTAGCGGGCGAAGCTCCTACAATGAGCAGTTCTTC.

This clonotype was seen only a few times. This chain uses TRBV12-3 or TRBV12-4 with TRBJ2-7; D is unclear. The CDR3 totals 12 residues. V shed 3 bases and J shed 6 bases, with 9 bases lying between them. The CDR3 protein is CASSFGLPEQYF. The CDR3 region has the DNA TGTGCCAGCAGTTTTGGGCTACCCGAGCAGTACTTC.

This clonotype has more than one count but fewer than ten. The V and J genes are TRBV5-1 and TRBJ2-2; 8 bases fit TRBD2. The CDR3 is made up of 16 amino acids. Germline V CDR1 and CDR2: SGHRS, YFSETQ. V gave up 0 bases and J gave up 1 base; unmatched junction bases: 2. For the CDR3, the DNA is TGCGCCAGCAGCTTGGGGACTAGCAAGAACACCGGGGAGCTGTTTTTT. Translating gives CASSLGTSKNTGELFF. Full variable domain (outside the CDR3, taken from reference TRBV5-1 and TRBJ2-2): KAGVTQTPRYLIKTRGQQVTLSCSPISGHRSVSWYQQTPGQGLQFLFEYFSETQRNKGNFPGRFSGRQFSNSRSEMNVSTLELGDSALYLCASSLGTSKNTGELFFGEGSRLTVL.

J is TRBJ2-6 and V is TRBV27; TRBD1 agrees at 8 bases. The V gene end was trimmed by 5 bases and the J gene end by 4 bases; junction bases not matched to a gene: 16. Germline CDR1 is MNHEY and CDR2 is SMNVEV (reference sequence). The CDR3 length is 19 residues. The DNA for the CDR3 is TGTGCCAGCAGTAATACAAGGACAGGGATGAGGCAAGGGGCCAACGTCCTGACTTTC. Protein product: CASSNTRTGMRQGANVLTF.

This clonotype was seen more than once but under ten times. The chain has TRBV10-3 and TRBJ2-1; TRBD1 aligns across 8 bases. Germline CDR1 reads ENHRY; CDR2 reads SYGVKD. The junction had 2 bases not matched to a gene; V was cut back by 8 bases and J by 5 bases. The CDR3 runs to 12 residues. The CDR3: CAIGTGNNEQFF. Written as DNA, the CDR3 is TGTGCCATCGGGACAGGAAACAATGAGCAGTTCTTC.

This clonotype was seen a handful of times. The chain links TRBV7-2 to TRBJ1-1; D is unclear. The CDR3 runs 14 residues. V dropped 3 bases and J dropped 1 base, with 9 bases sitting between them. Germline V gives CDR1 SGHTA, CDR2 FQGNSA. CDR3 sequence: CASSLYHSNTEAFF. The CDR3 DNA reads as TGTGCCAGCAGCTTGTATCATTCGAACACTGAAGCTTTCTTT. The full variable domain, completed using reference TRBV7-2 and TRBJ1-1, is GAGVSQSPSNKVTEKGKDVELRCDPISGHTALYWYRQSLGQGLEFLIYFQGNSAPDKSGLPSDRFSAERTGGSVSTLTIQRTQQEDSAVYLCASSLYHSNTEAFFGQGTRLTVV.

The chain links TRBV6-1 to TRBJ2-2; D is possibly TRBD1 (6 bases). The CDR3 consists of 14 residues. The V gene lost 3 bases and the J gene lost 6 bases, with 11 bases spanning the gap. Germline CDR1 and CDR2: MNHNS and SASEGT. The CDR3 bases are TGTGCCAGCAGTGACCAGGGGATGGCCGGGGAGCTGTTTTTT. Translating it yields CASSDQGMAGELFF.

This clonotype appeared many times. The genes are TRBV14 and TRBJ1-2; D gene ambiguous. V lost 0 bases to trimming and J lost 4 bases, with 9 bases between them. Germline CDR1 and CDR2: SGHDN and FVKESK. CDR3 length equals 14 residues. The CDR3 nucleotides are TGTGCCAGCAGCCAAGATCGAATAGCCTATGGCTACACCTTC. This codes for CASSQDRIAYGYTF.

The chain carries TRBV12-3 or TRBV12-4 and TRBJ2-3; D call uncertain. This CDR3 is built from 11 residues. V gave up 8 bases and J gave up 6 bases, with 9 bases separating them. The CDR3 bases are TGTGCCAGCGGATGGCCGGATACGCAGTATTTT. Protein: CASGWPDTQYF.

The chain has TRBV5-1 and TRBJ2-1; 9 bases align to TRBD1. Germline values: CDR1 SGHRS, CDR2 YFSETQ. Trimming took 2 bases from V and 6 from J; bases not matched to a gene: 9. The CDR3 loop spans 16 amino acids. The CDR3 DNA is TGCGCCAGCAGCTTTAACGGACAGGGGCGTGGCAATGAGCAGTTCTTC. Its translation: CASSFNGQGRGNEQFF.

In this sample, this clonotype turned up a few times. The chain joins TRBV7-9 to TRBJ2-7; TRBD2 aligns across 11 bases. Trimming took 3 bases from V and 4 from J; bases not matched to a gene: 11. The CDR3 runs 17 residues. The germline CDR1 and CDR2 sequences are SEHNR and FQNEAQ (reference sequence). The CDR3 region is CASSFANSGRAGYEQYF. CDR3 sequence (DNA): TGTGCCAGCAGCTTCGCGAATAGCGGGAGGGCCGGGTACGAGCAGTACTTC.

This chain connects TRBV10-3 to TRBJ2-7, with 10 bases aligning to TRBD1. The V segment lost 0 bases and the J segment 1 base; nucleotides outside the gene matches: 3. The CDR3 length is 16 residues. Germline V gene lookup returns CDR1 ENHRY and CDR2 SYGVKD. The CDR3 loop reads CAISESGTGVSYEQYF. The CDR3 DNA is TGTGCCATCAGTGAGTCGGGGACAGGGGTTTCCTACGAGCAGTACTTC.